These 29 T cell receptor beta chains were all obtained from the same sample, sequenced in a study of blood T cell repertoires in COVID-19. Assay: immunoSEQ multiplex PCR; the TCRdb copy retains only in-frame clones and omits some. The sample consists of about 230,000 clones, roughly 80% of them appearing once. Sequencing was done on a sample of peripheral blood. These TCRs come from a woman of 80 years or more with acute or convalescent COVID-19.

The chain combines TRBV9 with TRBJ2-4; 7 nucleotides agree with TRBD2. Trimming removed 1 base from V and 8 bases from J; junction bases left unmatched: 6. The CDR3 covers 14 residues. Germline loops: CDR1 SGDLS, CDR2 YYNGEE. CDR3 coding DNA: TGTGCCAGCAGCGTATCGCGGGAGATGCACATTCAGTACTTC. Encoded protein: CASSVSREMHIQYF.

CDR3 residues: CASSQVKTGDYGYTF. The CDR3, as DNA: TGCGCCAGCAGCCAAGTGAAGACAGGGGACTATGGCTACACCTTC. The chain employs TRBV4-1 and TRBJ1-2, with TRBD1 matching 8 bases. CDR1 MGHRA and CDR2 YSYEKL come from the germline V gene. V gave up 1 base and J gave up 3 bases; unmatched junction bases: 4. The CDR3 loop spans 15 amino acids.

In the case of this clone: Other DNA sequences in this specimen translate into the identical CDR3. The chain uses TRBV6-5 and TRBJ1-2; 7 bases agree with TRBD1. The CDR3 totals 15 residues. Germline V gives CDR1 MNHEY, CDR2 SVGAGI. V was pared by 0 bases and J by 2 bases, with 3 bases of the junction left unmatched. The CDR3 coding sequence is TGTGCCAGCAGTTACTCCGGGACAGAGAACTATGGCTACACCTTC. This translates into CASSYSGTENYGYTF.

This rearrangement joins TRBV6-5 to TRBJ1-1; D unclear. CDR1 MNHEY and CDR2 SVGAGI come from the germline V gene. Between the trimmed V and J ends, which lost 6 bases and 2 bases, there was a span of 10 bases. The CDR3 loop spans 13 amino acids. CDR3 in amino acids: CASSRVINTEAFF. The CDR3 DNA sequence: TGTGCCAGCAGCCGAGTCATCAACACTGAAGCTTTCTTT.

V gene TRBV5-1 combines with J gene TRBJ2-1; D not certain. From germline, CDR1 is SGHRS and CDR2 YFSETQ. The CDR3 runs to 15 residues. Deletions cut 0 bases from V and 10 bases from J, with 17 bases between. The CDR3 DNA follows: TGCGCCAGCAGCTTGGAGGTGACTCGGGTAGCAGAGCAGTTCTTC. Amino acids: CASSLEVTRVAEQFF.

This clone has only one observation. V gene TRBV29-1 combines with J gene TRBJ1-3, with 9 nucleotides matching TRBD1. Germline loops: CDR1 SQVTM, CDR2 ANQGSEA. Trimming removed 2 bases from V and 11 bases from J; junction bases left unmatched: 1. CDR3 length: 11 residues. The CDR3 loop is CSVERQGAIYF. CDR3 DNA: TGCAGCGTTGAAAGACAGGGGGCCATATATTTT.

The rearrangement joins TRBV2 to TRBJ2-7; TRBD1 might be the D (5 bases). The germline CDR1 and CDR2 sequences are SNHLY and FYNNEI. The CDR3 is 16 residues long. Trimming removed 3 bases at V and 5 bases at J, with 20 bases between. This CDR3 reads CASSEEATVILNEQYF. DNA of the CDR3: TGTGCCAGCAGTGAGGAAGCGACAGTCATCCTCAACGAGCAGTACTTC.

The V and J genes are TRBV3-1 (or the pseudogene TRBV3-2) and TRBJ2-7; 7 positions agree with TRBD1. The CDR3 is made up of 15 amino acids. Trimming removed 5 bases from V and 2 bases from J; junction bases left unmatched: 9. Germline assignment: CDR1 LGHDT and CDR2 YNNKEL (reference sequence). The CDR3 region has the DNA TGTGCCAGCAGCGCCCGGGACAGACTTCCCTACGAGCAGTACTTC. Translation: CASSARDRLPYEQYF.

As DNA, the CDR3 is TGTGCCAGCAGCCAAGGAGTTGGCACAGGGGGAGAGACCCAGTACTTC. This gives the protein CASSQGVGTGGETQYF. The chain employs TRBV3-1 (or the pseudogene TRBV3-2) and TRBJ2-5, with TRBD1 matching 8 bases. The CDR3 sequence is 16 residues long. Germline assignment: CDR1 LGHDT and CDR2 YNNKEL (reference sequence). The trim removed 1 base at V and 4 bases at J, leaving 8 bases unmatched.

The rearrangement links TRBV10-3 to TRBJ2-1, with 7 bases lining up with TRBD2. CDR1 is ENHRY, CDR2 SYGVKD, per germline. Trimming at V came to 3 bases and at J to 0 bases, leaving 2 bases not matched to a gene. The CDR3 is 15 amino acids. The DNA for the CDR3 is TGTGCCATCAGTGAAGCGGGAAGCTCCTACAATGAGCAGTTCTTC. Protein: CAISEAGSSYNEQFF.

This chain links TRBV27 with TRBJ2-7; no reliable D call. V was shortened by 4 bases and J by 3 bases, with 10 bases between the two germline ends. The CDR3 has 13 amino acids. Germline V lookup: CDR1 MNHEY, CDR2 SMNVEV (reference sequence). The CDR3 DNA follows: TGTGCCAGCAGTTCCCCCCCTGTCTACGAGCAGTACTTC. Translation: CASSSPPVYEQYF.

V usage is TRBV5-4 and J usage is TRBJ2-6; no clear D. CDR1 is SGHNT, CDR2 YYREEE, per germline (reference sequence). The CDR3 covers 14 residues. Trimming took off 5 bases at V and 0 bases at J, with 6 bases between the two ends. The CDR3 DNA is TGTGCCAGCAGTTTAATCTCTGGGGCCAACGTCCTGACTTTC. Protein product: CASSLISGANVLTF.

The CDR3 is CASSPAKQGINEKLFF. The CDR3, as DNA: TGTGCCAGCAGTCCCGCGAAACAGGGAATTAATGAAAAACTGTTTTTT. The chain couples TRBV28 to TRBJ1-4; a weak D match, TRBD1 (6 bases). Trimming left V 5 bases short and J 4 bases short, with 17 bases between. Germline V gene data show CDR1 as MDHEN and CDR2 as SYDVKM. The CDR3 spans 16 residues.

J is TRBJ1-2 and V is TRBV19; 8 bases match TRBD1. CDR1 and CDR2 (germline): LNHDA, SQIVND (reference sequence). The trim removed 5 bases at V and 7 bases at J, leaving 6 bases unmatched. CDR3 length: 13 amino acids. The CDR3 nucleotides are TGTGCCAGTAGTTGGTTACAGGGGGGTGGCTACACCTTC. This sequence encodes CASSWLQGGGYTF. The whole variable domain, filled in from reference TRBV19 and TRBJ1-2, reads DGGITQSPKYLFRKEGQNVTLSCEQNLNHDAMYWYRQDPGQGLRLIYYSQIVNDFQKGDIAEGYSVSREKKESFPLTVTSAQKNPTAFYLCASSWLQGGGYTFGSGTRLTVV.

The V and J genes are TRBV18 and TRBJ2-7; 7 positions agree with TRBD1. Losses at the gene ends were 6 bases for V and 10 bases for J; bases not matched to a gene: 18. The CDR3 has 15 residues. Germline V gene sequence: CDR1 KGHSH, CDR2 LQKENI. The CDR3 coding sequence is TGTGCCAGCTCTCAATCAACAGGGGTTCAAGACCGTCAGTACTTC. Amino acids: CASSQSTGVQDRQYF.

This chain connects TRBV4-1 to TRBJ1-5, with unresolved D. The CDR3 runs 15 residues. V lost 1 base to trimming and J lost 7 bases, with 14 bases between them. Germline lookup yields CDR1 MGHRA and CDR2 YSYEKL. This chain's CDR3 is CASSQGVGIKQPQHF. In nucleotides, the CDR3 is TGCGCCAGCAGCCAAGGCGTGGGCATCAAACAGCCCCAGCATTTT.

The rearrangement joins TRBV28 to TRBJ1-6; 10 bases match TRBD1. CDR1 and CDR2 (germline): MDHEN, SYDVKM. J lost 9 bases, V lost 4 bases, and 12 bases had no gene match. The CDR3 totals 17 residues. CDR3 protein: CASSSSGTGVKGSPLHF. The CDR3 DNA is TGTGCCAGCAGTTCCTCCGGGACAGGGGTAAAAGGTTCACCCCTCCACTTT.

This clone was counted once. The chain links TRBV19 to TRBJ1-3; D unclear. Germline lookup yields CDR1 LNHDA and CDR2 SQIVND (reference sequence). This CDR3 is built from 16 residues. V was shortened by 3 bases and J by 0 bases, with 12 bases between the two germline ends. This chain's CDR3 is CASSMEGGYSGNTIYF. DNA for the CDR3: TGTGCCAGTAGTATGGAAGGCGGATACTCTGGAAACACCATATATTTT.

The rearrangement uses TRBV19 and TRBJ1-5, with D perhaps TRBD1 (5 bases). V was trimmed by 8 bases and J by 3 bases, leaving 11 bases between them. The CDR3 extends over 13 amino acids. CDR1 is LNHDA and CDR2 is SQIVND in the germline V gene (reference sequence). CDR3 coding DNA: TGTGCCAGTGGGGGGGGGTTCAATCAGCCCCAGCATTTT. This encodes CASGGGFNQPQHF.

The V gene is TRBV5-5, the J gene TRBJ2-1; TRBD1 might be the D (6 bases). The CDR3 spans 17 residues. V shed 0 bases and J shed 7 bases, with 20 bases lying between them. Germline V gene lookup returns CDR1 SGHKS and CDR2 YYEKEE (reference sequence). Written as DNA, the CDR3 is TGTGCCAGCAGCTTGGAATCATCCGACAGGTTGAGGAATGAGCAGTTCTTC. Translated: CASSLESSDRLRNEQFF.

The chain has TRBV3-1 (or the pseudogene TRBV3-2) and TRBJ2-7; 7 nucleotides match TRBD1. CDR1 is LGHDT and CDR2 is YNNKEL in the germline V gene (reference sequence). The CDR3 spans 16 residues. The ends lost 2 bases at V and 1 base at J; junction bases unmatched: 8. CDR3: CASSQLPGGPSYEQYF. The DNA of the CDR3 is TGTGCCAGCAGCCAACTCCCAGGGGGTCCGTCCTACGAGCAGTACTTC.

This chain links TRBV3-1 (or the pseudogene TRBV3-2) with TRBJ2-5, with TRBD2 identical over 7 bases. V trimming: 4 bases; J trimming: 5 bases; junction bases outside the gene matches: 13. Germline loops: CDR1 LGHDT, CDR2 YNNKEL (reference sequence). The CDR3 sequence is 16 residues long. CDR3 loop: CASSRSGRARRETQYF. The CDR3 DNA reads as TGTGCCAGCAGCCGCTCGGGGAGGGCCCGTCGGGAGACCCAGTACTTC.

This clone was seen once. The CDR3 is CASSSYREMETQYF. The CDR3 region has the DNA TGTGCCAGCAGTTCCTACAGGGAGATGGAGACCCAGTACTTC. The chain combines TRBV5-5 with TRBJ2-5; maybe TRBD1 (6 bases). Germline V gene data show CDR1 as SGHKS and CDR2 as YYEKEE (reference sequence). V was clipped by 5 bases and J by 5 bases, with 16 bases between them. The CDR3 spans 14 residues.

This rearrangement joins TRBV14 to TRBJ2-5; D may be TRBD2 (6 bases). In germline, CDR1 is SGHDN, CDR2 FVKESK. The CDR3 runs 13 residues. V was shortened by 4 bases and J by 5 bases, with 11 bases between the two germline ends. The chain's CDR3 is CASSLGLAETQYF. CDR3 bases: TGTGCCAGCAGCCTGGGACTGGCCGAGACCCAGTACTTC.

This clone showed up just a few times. Written as DNA, the CDR3 is TGTGCCAGTAGTCCCCAAGGCGGGACCCTAGTCGGGGGCAATCAGCCCCAGCATTTT. The encoded protein is CASSPQGGTLVGGNQPQHF. The chain employs TRBV19 and TRBJ1-5; tentative D call: TRBD1 (5 bases). Trimming stripped 5 bases from V and 2 bases from J, with 25 bases between. This CDR3 is built from 19 residues. In germline, CDR1 is LNHDA, CDR2 SQIVND (reference sequence).

The CDR3 sequence is CASSLVTGPGANVLTF. DNA for the CDR3: TGCGCCAGCAGCTTGGTCACAGGGCCTGGGGCCAACGTCCTGACTTTC. This sequence joins TRBV5-1 and TRBJ2-6, with TRBD1 as a possible D gene (6 bases). Germline V gives CDR1 SGHRS, CDR2 YFSETQ. This CDR3 is built from 16 residues. V lost 0 bases, J lost 2 bases, and 9 bases lay in between.

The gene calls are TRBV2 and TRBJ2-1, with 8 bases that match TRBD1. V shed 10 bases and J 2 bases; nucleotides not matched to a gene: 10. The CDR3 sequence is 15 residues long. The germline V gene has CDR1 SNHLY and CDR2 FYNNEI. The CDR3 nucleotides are TGTGCCACCTACAAGGACAGGGCCACCTACAATGAGCAGTTCTTC. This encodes CATYKDRATYNEQFF.

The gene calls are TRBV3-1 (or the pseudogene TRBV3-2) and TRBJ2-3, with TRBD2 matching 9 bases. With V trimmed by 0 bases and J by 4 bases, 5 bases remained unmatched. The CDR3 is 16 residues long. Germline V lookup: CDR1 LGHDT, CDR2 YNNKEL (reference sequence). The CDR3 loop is CASSQESGRISDTQYF. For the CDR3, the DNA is TGTGCCAGCAGCCAAGAAAGCGGGAGGATTTCAGATACGCAGTATTTT.

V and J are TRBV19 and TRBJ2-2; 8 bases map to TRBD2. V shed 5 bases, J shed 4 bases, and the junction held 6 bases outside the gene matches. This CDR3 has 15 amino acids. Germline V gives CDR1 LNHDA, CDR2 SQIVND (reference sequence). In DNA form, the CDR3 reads TGTGCCAGTAGTCCCGGGAGGGGGTCCACCGGGGAGCTGTTTTTT. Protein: CASSPGRGSTGELFF.